Below, 12 T cell receptor beta chains from the same sample are listed, as sequenced in a study of blood T cells in healthy people across ages. Primers used in a second PCR of roughly 6 to 11 cycles were a sample-barcoded 5' primer and a J-beta primer mix. TCRdb reprocessed the 5' RACE reads via MiXCR and lists one record per CDR3 protein. The table has fewer than 2,000,000 distinct CDR3 sequences, roughly a third seen once; the top ten hold approximately 10%. The sample comprised blood. The receptors stem from a woman in her 30s in good health.

The genes are TRBV25-1 and TRBJ2-2; D assignment may be TRBD1 or TRBD2 (6 bases each). V dropped 5 bases and J dropped 1 base, with 20 bases sitting between them. Germline V lookup: CDR1 MGHDK, CDR2 SYGVNS. The CDR3 spans 18 residues. CDR3: CASSPSLLGGLNTGELFF. The CDR3 nucleotides are TGTGCCAGCAGTCCCAGTCTCTTAGGGGGGCTGAACACCGGGGAGCTGTTTTTT.

A remark on this clonotype: Its ends do not fully match the called genes, so a read error is possible. The rearrangement links TRBV6-1 to TRBJ2-3; D is uncertain. CDR1 and CDR2 from the germline V gene are MNHNS and SASEGT. This CDR3 region has 13 residues. The CDR3 region is CASMAESIDTRYF. CDR3 DNA sequence: TGTGCCAGCATGGCCGAATCAATTGATACGCGGTATTTT.

The chain joins TRBV27 to TRBJ1-2, with TRBD1 identical over 7 bases. The V gene end was trimmed by 8 bases and the J gene end by 6 bases; junction bases not matched to a gene: 15. The length of the CDR3 is 15 residues. The germline V gene has CDR1 MNHEY and CDR2 SMNVEV (reference sequence). The CDR3 is CASRPLQQGNHGYTF. The CDR3 nucleotides read TGTGCCAGCCGACCCTTACAACAGGGGAACCATGGCTACACCTTC.

This chain connects TRBV12-3 or TRBV12-4 to TRBJ2-5; TRBD1 matches 9 bases. V was pared by 6 bases and J by 7 bases, with 18 bases of the junction left unmatched. There are 17 residues in the CDR3. CDR3 in amino acids: CASRSGTGQLLKGTQYF. The CDR3 coding sequence is TGTGCCAGCAGATCCGGGACAGGGCAATTGTTGAAAGGGACCCAGTACTTC.

The rearrangement links TRBV5-6 to TRBJ2-7; 9 bases agree with TRBD1. Looked up from germline, CDR1 is SGHDT and CDR2 is YYEEEE. This CDR3 is 15 amino acids long. Trimming at V came to 3 bases and at J to 6 bases, leaving 10 bases not matched to a gene. The CDR3 DNA reads as TGTGCCAGCAGCTCGGGACAGGGAAGGCCTGGCGAGCAGTACTTC. It encodes CASSSGQGRPGEQYF.

This clonotype has just a few counts. This rearrangement joins TRBV9 to TRBJ2-7, with D unclear. The V and J ends lost 0 bases and 3 bases respectively, with 10 bases between them. The length of the CDR3 is 14 residues. Germline lookup yields CDR1 SGDLS and CDR2 YYNGEE. CDR3 sequence (DNA): TGTGCCAGCAGCGTAGTACCAGGAAACTACGAGCAGTACTTC. The encoded protein is CASSVVPGNYEQYF.

The rearrangement uses TRBV27 and TRBJ1-2; D not resolved. V was cut by 5 bases and J by 8 bases, with 27 bases left in between. Germline CDR1 is MNHEY and CDR2 is SMNVEV (reference sequence). This CDR3 comprises 17 residues. The CDR3 DNA follows: TGTGCCAGCAGTGACAACCAATATCGTGACCCAGGAGGCGGCTACACCTTC. Its translation is CASSDNQYRDPGGGYTF.

The chain uses TRBV9 and TRBJ1-1; TRBD1 is a possible D gene (6 bases). This CDR3 comprises 17 residues. Per the germline V gene, CDR1 is SGDLS and CDR2 is YYNGEE. V lost 4 bases to trimming and J lost 0 bases, with 19 bases between them. This chain's CDR3 is CASSSHPGQSMNTEAFF. The CDR3 DNA sequence: TGTGCCAGCAGCTCACACCCCGGACAGTCCATGAACACTGAAGCTTTCTTT.

This clonotype has a handful of counts. This sequence joins TRBV6-5 and TRBJ2-3, with D unclear. Germline V CDR1 and CDR2: MNHEY, SVGAGI. The CDR3 loop spans 14 amino acids. V gave up 0 bases and J gave up 0 bases, with 4 bases separating them. CDR3 loop: CASSYSVSTDTQYF. In DNA form, the CDR3 reads TGTGCCAGCAGTTACTCCGTCAGCACAGATACGCAGTATTTT.

The chain employs TRBV12-5 and TRBJ2-3; possible D gene TRBD2, 6 bases. V lost 7 bases and J 3 bases, leaving 11 bases between the germline ends. CDR1 is LGHNT, CDR2 FRNRAP, per germline. This CDR3 contains 13 residues. The CDR3 bases are TGTGCTAGTGCGGGACTTACAACAGATACGCAGTATTTT. The encoded protein is CASAGLTTDTQYF.

This clonotype was counted only a few times. This chain uses TRBV29-1 with TRBJ2-1, with TRBD2 matching over 14 bases. V shed 2 bases, J shed 6 bases, and the junction held 6 bases outside the gene matches. Germline V gene sequence: CDR1 SQVTM, CDR2 ANQGSEA. The CDR3 has 16 residues. CDR3 nucleotide sequence: TGCAGCGTTGAACCTGGACTAGCGGGAGGACGCAATGAGCAGTTCTTC. Protein sequence: CSVEPGLAGGRNEQFF.

With respect to this clonotype: A much larger clone sits a single nucleotide away, making a read error possible. The J gene is TRBJ2-3, the V gene TRBV20-1; D is undetermined. This CDR3 has 11 amino acids. V was pared by 3 bases and J by 11 bases, with 12 bases between. In germline, CDR1 is DFQATT, CDR2 SNEGSKA (reference sequence). The CDR3 protein is CSASLIARQYF. DNA for the CDR3: TGCAGTGCTAGTCTGATAGCCCGGCAGTATTTT.